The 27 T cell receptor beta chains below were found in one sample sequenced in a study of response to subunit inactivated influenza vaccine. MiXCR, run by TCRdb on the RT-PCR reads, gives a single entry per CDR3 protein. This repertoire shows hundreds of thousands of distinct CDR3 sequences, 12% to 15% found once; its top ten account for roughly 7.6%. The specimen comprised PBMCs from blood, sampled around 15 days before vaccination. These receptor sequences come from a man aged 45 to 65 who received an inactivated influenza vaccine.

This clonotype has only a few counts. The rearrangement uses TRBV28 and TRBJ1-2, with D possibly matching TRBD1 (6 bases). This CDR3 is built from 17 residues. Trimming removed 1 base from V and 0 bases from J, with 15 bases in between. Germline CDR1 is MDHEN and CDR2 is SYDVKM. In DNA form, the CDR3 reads TGTGCCAGCAGTTTATTGGGGGCCCGACGTACTAACTATGGCTACACCTTC. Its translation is CASSLLGARRTNYGYTF.

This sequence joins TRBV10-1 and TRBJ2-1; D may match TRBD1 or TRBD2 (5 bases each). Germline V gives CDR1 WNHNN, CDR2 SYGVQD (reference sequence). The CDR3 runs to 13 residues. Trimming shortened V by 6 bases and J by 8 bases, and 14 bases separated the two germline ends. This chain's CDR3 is CASRAGAGDEQFF. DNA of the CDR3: TGCGCCAGCAGAGCCGGGGCTGGCGATGAGCAGTTCTTC.

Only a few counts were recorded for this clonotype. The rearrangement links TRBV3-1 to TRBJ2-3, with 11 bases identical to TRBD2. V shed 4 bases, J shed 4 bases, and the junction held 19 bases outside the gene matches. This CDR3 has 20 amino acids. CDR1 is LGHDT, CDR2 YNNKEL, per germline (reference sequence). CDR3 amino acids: CASSPRPGLADAAGADTQYF. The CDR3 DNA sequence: TGTGCCAGCAGCCCCCGGCCGGGACTAGCGGACGCCGCTGGGGCAGATACGCAGTATTTT.

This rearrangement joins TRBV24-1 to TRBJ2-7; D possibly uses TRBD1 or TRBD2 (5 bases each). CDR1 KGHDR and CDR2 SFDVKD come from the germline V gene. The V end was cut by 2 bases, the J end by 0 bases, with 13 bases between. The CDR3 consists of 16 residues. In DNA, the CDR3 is TGTGCCACCAGTGATTCGGCGGCAGGGAGCTCCTACGAGCAGTACTTC. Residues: CATSDSAAGSSYEQYF.

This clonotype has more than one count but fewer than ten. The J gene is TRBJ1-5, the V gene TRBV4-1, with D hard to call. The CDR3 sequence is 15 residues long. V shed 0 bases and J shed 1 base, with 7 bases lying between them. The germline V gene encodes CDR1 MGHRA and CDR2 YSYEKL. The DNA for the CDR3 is TGCGCCAGCAGCCAAGAACACCAGAGCAATCAGCCCCAGCATTTT. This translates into CASSQEHQSNQPQHF.

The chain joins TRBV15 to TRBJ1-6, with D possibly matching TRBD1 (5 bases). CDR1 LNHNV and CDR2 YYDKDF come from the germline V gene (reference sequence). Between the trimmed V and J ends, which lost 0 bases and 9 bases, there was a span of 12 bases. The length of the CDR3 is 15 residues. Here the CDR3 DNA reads TGTGCCACCAGCAGAGAGCAGGTTGGGGGTTCACCCCTCCACTTT. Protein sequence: CATSREQVGGSPLHF.

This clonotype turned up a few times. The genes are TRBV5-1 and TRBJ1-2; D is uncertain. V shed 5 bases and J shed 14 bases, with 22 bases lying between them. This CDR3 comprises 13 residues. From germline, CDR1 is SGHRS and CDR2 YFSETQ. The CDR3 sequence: CASSFDRITALTF. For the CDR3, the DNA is TGCGCCAGCAGTTTCGATCGTATCACGGCGCTGACCTTC.

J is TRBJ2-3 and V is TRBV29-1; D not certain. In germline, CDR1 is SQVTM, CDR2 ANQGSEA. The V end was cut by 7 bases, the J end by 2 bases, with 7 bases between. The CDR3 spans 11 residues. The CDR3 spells CSARTTDTQYF. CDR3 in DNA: TGCAGCGCCAGAACCACAGATACGCAGTATTTT.

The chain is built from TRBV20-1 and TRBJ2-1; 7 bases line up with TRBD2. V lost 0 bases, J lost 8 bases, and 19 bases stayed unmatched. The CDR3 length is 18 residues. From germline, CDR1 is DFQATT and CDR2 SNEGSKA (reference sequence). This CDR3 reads CSARDAQKTSRKGHEQFF. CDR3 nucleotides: TGCAGTGCTAGAGATGCCCAAAAGACTAGCCGGAAGGGCCATGAGCAGTTCTTC.

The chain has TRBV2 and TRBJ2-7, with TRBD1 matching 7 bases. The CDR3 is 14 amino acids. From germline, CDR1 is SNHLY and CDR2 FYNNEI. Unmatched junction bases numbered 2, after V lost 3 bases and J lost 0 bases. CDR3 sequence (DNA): TGTGCCAGCAGTGAGGACAGGCGCTCCTACGAGCAGTACTTC. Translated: CASSEDRRSYEQYF.

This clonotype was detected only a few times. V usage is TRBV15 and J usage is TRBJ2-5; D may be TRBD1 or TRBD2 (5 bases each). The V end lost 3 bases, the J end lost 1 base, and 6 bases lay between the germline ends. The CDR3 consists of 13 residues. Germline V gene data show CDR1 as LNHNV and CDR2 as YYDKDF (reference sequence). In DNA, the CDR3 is TGTGCCACCAGCAGGGGACCCCAAGAGACCCAGTACTTC. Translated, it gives CATSRGPQETQYF.

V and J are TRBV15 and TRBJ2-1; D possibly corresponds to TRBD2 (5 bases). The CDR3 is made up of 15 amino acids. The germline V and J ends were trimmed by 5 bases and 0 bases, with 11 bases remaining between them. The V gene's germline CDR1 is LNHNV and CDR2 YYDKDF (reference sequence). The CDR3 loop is CATSLSGGSYNEQFF. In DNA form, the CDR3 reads TGTGCCACCAGCCTAAGCGGCGGCTCCTACAATGAGCAGTTCTTC.

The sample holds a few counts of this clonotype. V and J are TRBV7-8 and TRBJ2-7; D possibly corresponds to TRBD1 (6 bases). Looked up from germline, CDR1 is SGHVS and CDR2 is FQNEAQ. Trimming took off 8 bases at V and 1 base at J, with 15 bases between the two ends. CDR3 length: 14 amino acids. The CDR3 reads CASHPGEFSYEQYF. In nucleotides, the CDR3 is TGTGCCAGCCACCCAGGGGAGTTTTCCTACGAGCAGTACTTC.

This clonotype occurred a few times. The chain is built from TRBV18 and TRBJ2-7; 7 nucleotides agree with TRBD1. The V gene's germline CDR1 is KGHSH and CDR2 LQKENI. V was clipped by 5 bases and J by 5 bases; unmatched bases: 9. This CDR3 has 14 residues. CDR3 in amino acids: CASSFLTGFHEQYF. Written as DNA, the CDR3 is TGTGCCAGCTCATTCCTGACAGGGTTCCACGAGCAGTACTTC.

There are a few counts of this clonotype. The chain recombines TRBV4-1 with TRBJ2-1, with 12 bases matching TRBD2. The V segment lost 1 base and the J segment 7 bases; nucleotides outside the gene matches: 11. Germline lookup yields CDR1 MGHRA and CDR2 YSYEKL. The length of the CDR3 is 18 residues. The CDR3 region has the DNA TGCGCCAGCAGCCAAGGGGCTAGCGGGAGGGCAATGGGAAATGAGCAGTTCTTC. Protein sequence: CASSQGASGRAMGNEQFF.

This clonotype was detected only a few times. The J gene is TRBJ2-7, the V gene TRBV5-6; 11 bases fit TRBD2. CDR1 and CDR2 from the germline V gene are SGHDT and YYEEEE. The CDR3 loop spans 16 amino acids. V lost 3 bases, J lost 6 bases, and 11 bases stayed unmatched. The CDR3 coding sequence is TGTGCCAGCAGCTCCCCGGGGGGGACTAGCGGAGGCGAGCAGTACTTC. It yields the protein CASSSPGGTSGGEQYF.

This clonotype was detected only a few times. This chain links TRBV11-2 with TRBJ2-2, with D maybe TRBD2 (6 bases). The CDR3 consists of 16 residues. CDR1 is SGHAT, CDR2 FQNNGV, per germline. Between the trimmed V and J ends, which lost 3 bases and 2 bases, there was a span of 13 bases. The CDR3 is CASSFAPGVNTGELFF. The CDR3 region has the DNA TGTGCCAGCAGCTTTGCCCCGGGAGTAAACACCGGGGAGCTGTTTTTT.

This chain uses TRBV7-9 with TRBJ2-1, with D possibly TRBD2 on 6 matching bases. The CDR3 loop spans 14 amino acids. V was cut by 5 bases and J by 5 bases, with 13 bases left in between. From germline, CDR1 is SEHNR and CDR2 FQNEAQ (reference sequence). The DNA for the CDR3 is TGTGCCAGCAGCCGCCCGACTAGGGACAATGAGCAGTTCTTC. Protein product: CASSRPTRDNEQFF.

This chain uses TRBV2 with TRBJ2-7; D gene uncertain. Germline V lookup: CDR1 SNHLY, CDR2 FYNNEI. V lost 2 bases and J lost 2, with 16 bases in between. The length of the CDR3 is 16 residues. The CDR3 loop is CASSEFPAGLTYEQYF. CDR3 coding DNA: TGTGCCAGCAGTGAATTTCCCGCAGGATTAACCTACGAGCAGTACTTC.

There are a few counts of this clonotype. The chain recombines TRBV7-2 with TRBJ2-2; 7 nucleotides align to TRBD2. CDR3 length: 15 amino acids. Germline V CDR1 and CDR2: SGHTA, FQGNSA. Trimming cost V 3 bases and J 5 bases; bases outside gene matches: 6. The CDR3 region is CASSFLRGGTGELFF. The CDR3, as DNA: TGTGCCAGCAGCTTTTTACGGGGAGGGACCGGGGAGCTGTTTTTT. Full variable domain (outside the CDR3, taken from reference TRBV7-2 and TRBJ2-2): GAGVSQSPSNKVTEKGKDVELRCDPISGHTALYWYRQSLGQGLEFLIYFQGNSAPDKSGLPSDRFSAERTGGSVSTLTIQRTQQEDSAVYLCASSFLRGGTGELFFGEGSRLTVL.

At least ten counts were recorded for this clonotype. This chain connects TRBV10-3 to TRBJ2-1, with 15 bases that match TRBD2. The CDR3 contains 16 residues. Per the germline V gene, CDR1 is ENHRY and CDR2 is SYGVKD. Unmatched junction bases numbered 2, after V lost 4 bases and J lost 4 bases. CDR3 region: CAISGTSGRVYNEQFF. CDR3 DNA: TGTGCCATCAGTGGGACTAGCGGGAGGGTTTACAATGAGCAGTTCTTC.

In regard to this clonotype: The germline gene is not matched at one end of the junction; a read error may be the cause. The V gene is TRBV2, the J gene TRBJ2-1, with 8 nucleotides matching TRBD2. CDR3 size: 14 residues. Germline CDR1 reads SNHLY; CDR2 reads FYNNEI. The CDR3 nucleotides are TGTGCCGGCAGCCCGGGCGGGGGGTACAATGAGCAGTTCTTC. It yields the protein CAGSPGGGYNEQFF.

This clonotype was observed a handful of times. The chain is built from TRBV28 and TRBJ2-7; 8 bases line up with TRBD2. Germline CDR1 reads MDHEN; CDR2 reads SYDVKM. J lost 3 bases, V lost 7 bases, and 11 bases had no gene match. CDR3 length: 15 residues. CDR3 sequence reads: CASTPQTSEFYEQYF. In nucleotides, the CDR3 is TGTGCCAGCACCCCCCAGACTAGCGAATTCTACGAGCAGTACTTC.

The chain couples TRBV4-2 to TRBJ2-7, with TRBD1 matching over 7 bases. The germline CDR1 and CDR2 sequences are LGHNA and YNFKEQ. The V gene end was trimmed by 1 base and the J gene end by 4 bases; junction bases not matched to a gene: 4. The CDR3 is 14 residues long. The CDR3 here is CASSQVGQSYEQYF. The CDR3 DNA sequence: TGTGCCAGCAGCCAAGTGGGACAGAGTTACGAGCAGTACTTC.

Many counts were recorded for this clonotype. The CDR3 loop is CASREGNYGYTF. The CDR3 DNA reads as TGTGCCAGCAGGGAAGGGAACTATGGCTACACCTTC. J is TRBJ1-2 and V is TRBV25-1; D is undetermined. Germline CDR1 and CDR2: MGHDK and SYGVNS. V lost 6 bases and J 2 bases, leaving 7 bases between the germline ends. The CDR3 loop spans 12 amino acids.

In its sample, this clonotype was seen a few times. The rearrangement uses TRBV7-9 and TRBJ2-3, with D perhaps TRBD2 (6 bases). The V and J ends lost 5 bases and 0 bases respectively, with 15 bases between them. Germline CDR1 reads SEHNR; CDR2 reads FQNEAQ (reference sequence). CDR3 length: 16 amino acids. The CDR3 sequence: CASSPQGRGSTDTQYF. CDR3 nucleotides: TGTGCCAGCAGCCCCCAGGGCCGGGGGAGCACAGATACGCAGTATTTT.

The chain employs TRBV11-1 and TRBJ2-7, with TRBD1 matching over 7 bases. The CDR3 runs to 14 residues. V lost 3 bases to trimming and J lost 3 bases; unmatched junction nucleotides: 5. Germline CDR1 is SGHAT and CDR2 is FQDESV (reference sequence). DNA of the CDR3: TGTGCCAGCAGCTTGACAGGGATTGGCTACGAGCAGTACTTC. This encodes CASSLTGIGYEQYF.